Shown below are 16 T cell receptor beta chains from a single sample sequenced in a study of T cells in Graves' hyperthyroidism and ophthalmopathy. Researchers took RNA transcripts and amplified the TCR beta CDR3 regions from them. In the first-round RT-PCR of the TCR CDR3, the HTBI primer set was used. MiXCR, run by TCRdb on the multiplex PCR reads, gives a single entry per CDR3 protein. The table includes 550,000 to 850,000 distinct CDR3 sequences, around 20% detected once. What was sequenced was blood. The source of these receptors is a woman aged 45-60 years with Graves' hyperthyroidism that later progressed to Graves' ophthalmopathy.

At least ten counts were recorded for this clonotype. The gene calls are TRBV12-3 or TRBV12-4 and TRBJ1-1, with D possibly TRBD1 on 5 matching bases. The CDR3 is 13 amino acids. Trimming removed 3 bases from V and 2 bases from J, with 7 bases in between. For the CDR3, the DNA is TGTGCCAGCAGTTTGTGGGACAACACTGAAGCTTTCTTT. It is translated as CASSLWDNTEAFF.

At least ten counts were recorded for this clonotype. CDR3: CASSSDGTSTDTQYF. The CDR3 nucleotides read TGTGCCAGCAGCTCGGACGGTACTAGCACAGATACGCAGTATTTT. V gene TRBV12-3 or TRBV12-4 combines with J gene TRBJ2-3, with D uncertain. This CDR3 is 15 amino acids long. Trimming stripped 6 bases from V and 0 bases from J, with 13 bases between.

V usage is TRBV7-9 and J usage is TRBJ2-1; D is ambiguous. Germline values: CDR1 SEHNR, CDR2 FQNEAQ (reference sequence). V lost 8 bases and J 4 bases, leaving 12 bases between the germline ends. CDR3 length: 13 residues. CDR3 amino acids: CASGGPIYNEQFF. The DNA of the CDR3 is TGTGCCAGCGGTGGGCCAATTTACAATGAGCAGTTCTTC. Combining the CDR3 with reference TRBV7-9 and TRBJ2-1 gives the whole variable domain DTGVSQNPRHKITKRGQNVTFRCDPISEHNRLYWYRQTLGQGPEFLTYFQNEAQLEKSRLLSDRFSAERPKGSFSTLEIQRTEQGDSAMYLCASGGPIYNEQFFGPGTRLTVL.

J is TRBJ1-1 and V is TRBV3-1; D possibly corresponds to TRBD1 (6 bases). V was pared by 4 bases and J by 4 bases, with 13 bases between. The CDR3 has 14 amino acids. Germline CDR1 and CDR2: LGHDT and YNNKEL (reference sequence). CDR3 nucleotide sequence: TGTGCCAGCAGCCCCCACACAGGGCTCACTGAAGCTTTCTTT. Translation: CASSPHTGLTEAFF.

The rearrangement uses TRBV28 and TRBJ1-4; a possible D gene is TRBD1 (5 bases). Trimming took 4 bases from V and 7 from J, leaving 16 bases between them. Per germline, CDR1 MDHEN and CDR2 SYDVKM. This CDR3 comprises 15 residues. In nucleotides, the CDR3 is TGTGCCAGCAGTTCCTGGGGCAGGGAGAGTGAAAAACTGTTTTTT. Protein sequence: CASSSWGRESEKLFF.

This clonotype was seen ten or more times. This chain links TRBV3-1 with TRBJ1-2; 10 bases line up with TRBD1. Germline lookup yields CDR1 LGHDT and CDR2 YNNKEL (reference sequence). V shed 1 base, J shed 5 bases, and the junction held 4 bases outside the gene matches. The CDR3 runs to 15 residues. The CDR3 loop reads CASSQGQGAPYGYTF. The CDR3 coding sequence is TGTGCCAGCAGCCAAGGACAGGGGGCGCCGTATGGCTACACCTTC.

This rearrangement joins TRBV29-1 to TRBJ2-5; TRBD2 aligns across 8 bases. From germline, CDR1 is SQVTM and CDR2 ANQGSEA. The V gene end was trimmed by 7 bases and the J gene end by 5 bases; junction bases not matched to a gene: 9. This CDR3 region has 13 residues. The CDR3 nucleotides are TGCAGCGCCGAGCAGGGACTAGAGGAGACCCAGTACTTC. It yields the protein CSAEQGLEETQYF.

This clonotype was counted only a few times. This may stem from a read error, because a much larger clone lies one nucleotide away. The chain joins TRBV20-1 to TRBJ2-3, with TRBD1 as a possible D gene (6 bases). This CDR3 has 12 residues. CDR1 is DFQATT and CDR2 is SNEGSKA in the germline V gene (reference sequence). The CDR3: CSATTGKDTRYF. The CDR3 nucleotides read TGCAGTGCAACTACAGGGAAAGATACGCGGTATTTT.

This clonotype was picked up a small number of times. The chain employs TRBV20-1 and TRBJ1-4; TRBD1 agrees at 9 bases. Trimming took 6 bases from V and 8 from J; bases not matched to a gene: 7. This CDR3 has 13 residues. The V gene's germline CDR1 is DFQATT and CDR2 SNEGSKA (reference sequence). The CDR3, as DNA: TGCAGTGCAGGAACAGGGGGCTCCGAAAAACTGTTTTTT. Protein sequence: CSAGTGGSEKLFF.

This clonotype was observed a few times. The gene calls are TRBV27 and TRBJ1-5; the match to TRBD1 covers 7 bases. V was clipped by 5 bases and J by 0 bases; unmatched bases: 7. Germline V gene lookup returns CDR1 MNHEY and CDR2 SMNVEV (reference sequence). CDR3 length equals 16 residues. The CDR3 here is CASSRGAGGSNQPQHF. Here the CDR3 DNA reads TGTGCCAGCAGTCGCGGGGCAGGGGGTAGCAATCAGCCCCAGCATTTT.

This clonotype was observed a handful of times. The chain carries TRBV5-1 and TRBJ1-5; 7 positions agree with TRBD1. Germline V CDR1 and CDR2: SGHRS, YFSETQ. This CDR3 has 17 amino acids. J gave up 0 bases and V 4 bases, and 10 bases lay outside the gene matches. CDR3: CASSPGTDYYSNQPQHF. The DNA of the CDR3 is TGCGCCAGCAGCCCTGGGACAGACTATTATAGCAATCAGCCCCAGCATTTT.

V is TRBV20-1 and J is TRBJ2-7; D could derive from TRBD1 or TRBD2 (6 bases each). The CDR3 is made up of 14 amino acids. Germline loops: CDR1 DFQATT, CDR2 SNEGSKA (reference sequence). V was clipped by 3 bases and J by 3 bases, with 15 bases between them. Here the CDR3 DNA reads TGCAGTGCTAGCAATTGGGGGGCGGACTACGAGCAGTACTTC. Amino acid sequence: CSASNWGADYEQYF.

In its sample, this clonotype was seen a few times. The gene calls are TRBV19 and TRBJ1-2; TRBD1 is a possible D gene (5 bases). Germline V gives CDR1 LNHDA, CDR2 SQIVND (reference sequence). There are 14 residues in the CDR3. Trimming stripped 5 bases from V and 0 bases from J, with 10 bases between. The CDR3 is CASSPQGPNYGYTF. CDR3 nucleotides: TGTGCCAGTAGTCCCCAGGGACCTAACTATGGCTACACCTTC. The entire variable domain, with the rest obtained from reference TRBV19 and TRBJ1-2, is as follows: DGGITQSPKYLFRKEGQNVTLSCEQNLNHDAMYWYRQDPGQGLRLIYYSQIVNDFQKGDIAEGYSVSREKKESFPLTVTSAQKNPTAFYLCASSPQGPNYGYTFGSGTRLTVV.

This clonotype was counted ten times or more. CDR3 nucleotide sequence: TGTGCCAGCAGCTTAGGAGGCAGCTTGAACACTGAAGCTTTCTTT. Encoded protein: CASSLGGSLNTEAFF. The chain joins TRBV11-1 to TRBJ1-1; D is ambiguous. CDR3 length equals 15 residues. Trimming cost V 1 base and J 0 bases, with 9 bases left between them. From germline, CDR1 is SGHAT and CDR2 FQDESV (reference sequence).

This clonotype was seen repeatedly, ten times or more. The J gene is TRBJ1-4, the V gene TRBV13, with D possibly matching TRBD1 (6 bases). V dropped 4 bases and J dropped 8 bases, with 11 bases sitting between them. Germline-derived CDR1 and CDR2 are PRHDT and FYEKMQ (reference sequence). The CDR3 contains 13 residues. The CDR3 DNA follows: TGTGCCAGCAGCTCAACAGGGCGGGAAAAACTGTTTTTT. Encoded protein: CASSSTGREKLFF.

This chain uses TRBV6-5 with TRBJ1-4; D call uncertain. The V gene lost 0 bases and the J gene lost 8 bases, with 7 bases spanning the gap. The germline gives CDR1 MNHEY, CDR2 SVGAGI. This CDR3 comprises 13 residues. CDR3 loop: CASSYSDGEKLFF. CDR3 sequence (DNA): TGTGCCAGCAGTTACTCGGATGGGGAAAAACTGTTTTTT.